Listed below are T cell receptor beta chains from one sample, sequenced in a study of response to subunit inactivated influenza vaccine. Via MiXCR, TCRdb re-called the RT-PCR reads, giving one row per CDR3 protein. The repertoire holds hundreds of thousands of distinct CDR3 sequences, with over 25% as singletons. The sample in question was CD4+ T cells sorted from PBMCs, obtained around 5 days after vaccination. All receptors come from a man between 45 and 60 years old who received an inactivated influenza vaccine. CDR3s include the opening cysteine and the closing phenylalanine or tryptophan. A D gene is named only where the DNA matches it firmly. Expanded clones get a size class; other rows say once, few or many, or leave the size out.

J gene,clone size,V gene,D gene,CDR3 protein,CDR3 DNA
TRBJ2-1,NA,TRBV7-2,TRBD2,CASSIGLAGVNEQFF,TGTGCCAGCAGCATCGGACTAGCGGGAGTCAATGAGCAGTTCTTC
TRBJ1-5,NA,TRBV6-1,TRBD1,CASSQGARQPQHF,TGTGCCAGCAGCCAGGGGGCGAGACAGCCCCAGCATTTT
TRBJ1-1,few,TRBV11-2,TRBD1,CASSKATGANTEAFF,TGTGCCAGCAGCAAAGCGACAGGGGCGAACACTGAAGCTTTCTTT
TRBJ1-1,few,TRBV6-2/TRBV6-3,NA,CASSARAGRGTEAFF,TGTGCCAGCAGTGCCCGAGCGGGGCGAGGGACTGAAGCTTTCTTT
TRBJ1-1,NA,TRBV20-1,NA,CSGGGLDTEAFF,TGCAGTGGCGGGGGGTTAGACACTGAAGCTTTCTTT
TRBJ2-7,NA,TRBV20-1,TRBD1,CSARGQHYEQYF,TGCAGTGCTAGGGGACAGCACTACGAGCAGTACTTC
TRBJ2-3,NA,TRBV11-2,TRBD2,CASSVAGTSTDTQYF,TGTGCCAGCAGCGTAGCGGGTACTAGCACAGATACGCAGTATTTT
TRBJ1-1,NA,TRBV20-1,NA,CSATAAFSTEAFF,TGCAGTGCTACGGCCGCTTTTAGCACTGAAGCTTTCTTT
TRBJ2-7,NA,TRBV24-1,TRBD2,CATSGGLAGGEQYF,TGTGCCACCAGCGGGGGACTAGCGGGTGGCGAGCAGTACTTC
TRBJ2-1,few,TRBV5-1,TRBD2,CASSFDGGIYNEQFF,TGCGCCAGCAGCTTCGACGGGGGGATTTACAATGAGCAGTTCTTC
TRBJ2-7,NA,TRBV6-1,TRBD1,CASNDRDSPSYEQYF,TGTGCCAGCAATGACCGGGACAGTCCTTCCTACGAGCAGTACTTC
TRBJ1-4,many,TRBV7-8,TRBD1,CASSLRDRGELFF,TGTGCCAGCAGCTTAAGGGACAGGGGTGAACTGTTTTTT
TRBJ1-1,few,TRBV5-1,NA,CASSLGGLGQDTEAFF,TGCGCCAGCAGCTTGGGAGGATTAGGCCAGGATACTGAAGCTTTCTTT
TRBJ2-7,NA,TRBV2,NA,CASRVQGGYEQYF,TGTGCCAGCAGAGTACAGGGCGGCTACGAGCAGTACTTC
TRBJ2-2,NA,TRBV20-1,NA,CSARTANTGELSF,TGCAGTGCTAGGACAGCGAACACCGGGGAGCTGTCTTTT
TRBJ1-6,few,TRBV12-3/TRBV12-4,NA,CASSLGLMSPLHF,TGTGCCAGCAGTTTAGGGTTAATGTCACCCCTCCACTTT
TRBJ2-1,few,TRBV30,TRBD1,CAWSRTGTGRSYNEQFF,TGTGCCTGGAGTCGAACCGGGACAGGGAGGTCCTACAATGAGCAGTTCTTC
TRBJ2-5,NA,TRBV10-3,NA,CAISESTGSQETQYF,TGTGCCATCAGTGAGTCTACAGGCTCCCAAGAGACCCAGTACTTC
TRBJ2-1,few,TRBV5-1,TRBD1,CASSLLQGSSYNEQFF,TGCGCCAGCAGCTTACTACAGGGGAGCTCCTACAATGAGCAGTTCTTC
TRBJ1-5,few,TRBV6-2/TRBV6-3,NA,CASSPTGILGQPQHF,TGTGCCAGCAGTCCCACAGGGATCCTAGGACAGCCCCAGCATTTT
TRBJ1-3,once,TRBV2,NA,CASRSVRSGNTIYF,TGTGCCAGCAGATCTGTGCGATCTGGAAACACCATATATTTT
TRBJ2-5,few,TRBV29-1,NA,CSAANGRYQETQYF,TGCAGCGCTGCTAATGGGCGATACCAAGAGACCCAGTACTTC
TRBJ1-5,many,TRBV6-6,TRBD1,CASSRTGNQPQHF,TGCGCCAGCAGCCGGACAGGGAATCAGCCCCAGCATTTT
TRBJ1-1,NA,TRBV7-2,TRBD1,CASSGTTGSVRAFF,TGTGCCAGCAGCGGCACGACAGGGTCGGTGAGAGCTTTCTTT
TRBJ2-7,NA,TRBV5-1,TRBD2,CASSWSGGAIDEQYF,TGCGCCAGCAGCTGGAGCGGGGGGGCCATCGACGAGCAGTACTTC
TRBJ1-2,NA,TRBV5-1,NA,CASSFLPGDYGYTF,TGCGCCAGCAGCTTTTTGCCAGGGGACTATGGCTACACCTTC
TRBJ1-1,NA,TRBV5-1,TRBD1,CASSLMSRDRVGTEAFF,TGCGCCAGCAGCCTAATGTCCCGGGACAGGGTTGGAACTGAAGCTTTCTTT
TRBJ2-3,NA,TRBV7-3,TRBD2,CASSSGSSGIDKTTDTQYF,TGTGCCAGCAGCTCCGGTTCTAGCGGGATCGATAAGACCACAGATACGCAGTATTTT
TRBJ2-7,NA,TRBV24-1,NA,CATSDTGSKEYEQYF,TGTGCCACCAGTGATACAGGGTCTAAGGAATACGAGCAGTACTTC
TRBJ1-2,NA,TRBV20-1,NA,CSVFLGGLAGYGYTF,TGCAGTGTATTCCTGGGGGGGTTGGCAGGCTATGGCTACACCTTC
TRBJ2-7,few,TRBV7-2,NA,CASSSDPANPYEQYF,TGTGCCAGCAGCTCCGACCCAGCCAATCCCTACGAGCAGTACTTC
TRBJ2-3,NA,TRBV29-1,TRBD1,CSAGDRGTDTQYF,TGCAGCGCCGGAGACAGGGGAACAGATACGCAGTATTTT
TRBJ1-1,NA,TRBV20-1,NA,CSARGQRNTEAFF,TGCAGTGCTAGGGGGCAGAGAAACACTGAAGCTTTCTTT
TRBJ2-2,NA,TRBV5-1,NA,CASSLSSGLLAGELFF,TGCGCCAGCAGCTTGTCAAGCGGACTATTGGCCGGGGAGCTGTTTTTT
TRBJ2-1,many,TRBV6-1,TRBD1,CASKWTGADNEQFF,TGTGCCAGCAAATGGACAGGGGCTGACAATGAGCAGTTCTTC
TRBJ1-5,NA,TRBV7-2,NA,CASSFLASNQPQHF,TGTGCCAGCAGCTTTTTGGCTAGCAATCAGCCCCAGCATTTT
TRBJ2-2,few,TRBV2,NA,CASKRTALGNTGELFF,TGTGCCAGCAAGAGGACAGCCTTAGGGAACACCGGGGAGCTGTTTTTT
TRBJ2-1,NA,TRBV7-2,NA,CASSNNRLSQETQFF,TGTGCCAGCAGCAACAATCGACTCAGTCAAGAGACCCAGTTCTTC
TRBJ2-4,few,TRBV4-2,TRBD2,CASSQVIGTSGKNIQYF,TGTGCCAGCAGCCAAGTGATAGGGACTAGCGGCAAAAACATTCAGTACTTC
TRBJ2-3,few,TRBV20-1,NA,CSVESDTQYF,TGCAGTGTTGAGTCAGATACGCAGTATTTT
TRBJ2-2,NA,TRBV6-2/TRBV6-3,TRBD1,CASRDRVVNTGELFF,TGTGCCAGCAGAGACAGGGTTGTGAACACCGGGGAGCTGTTTTTT
TRBJ2-7,NA,TRBV10-2,NA,CASSTSITGEQYF,TGCGCCAGCAGTACCAGTATAACAGGCGAGCAGTACTTC
TRBJ1-1,few,TRBV5-4,NA,CASSLGEGVGTEAFF,TGTGCCAGCAGCTTAGGGGAGGGCGTTGGCACTGAAGCTTTCTTT
TRBJ2-7,NA,TRBV4-3,TRBD1,CASSQEQGVGYEQYF,TGCGCCAGCAGCCAAGAGCAGGGGGTCGGCTACGAGCAGTACTTC
TRBJ2-5,few,TRBV9,NA,CASSVAPGTGETQYF,TGTGCCAGCAGCGTAGCTCCCGGGACGGGGGAGACCCAGTACTTC
TRBJ2-3,few,TRBV5-1,TRBD1,CASSSGTGANQGTQYF,TGCGCCAGCAGCTCAGGGACAGGGGCTAATCAGGGTACGCAGTATTTT
TRBJ2-1,few,TRBV20-1,TRBD2,CSATLSSGIHEQFF,TGCAGTGCCACCCTTTCTAGCGGGATCCATGAGCAGTTCTTC
TRBJ2-5,few,TRBV6-2/TRBV6-3,TRBD2,CASTHGAGGDETQYF,TGTGCCAGCACTCACGGGGCGGGGGGAGATGAGACCCAGTACTTC
TRBJ2-5,NA,TRBV7-2,NA,CASSLLGGARETQYF,TGTGCCAGCAGCTTACTGGGGGGGGCCCGGGAGACCCAGTACTTC
TRBJ2-5,NA,TRBV15,NA,CATSRDRLQETQYF,TGTGCCACCAGCAGGGACAGACTCCAAGAGACCCAGTACTTC
TRBJ2-2,many,TRBV3-1,TRBD2,CASSQVLRGITGELFF,TGTGCCAGCAGCCAGGTTTTGCGGGGGATCACCGGGGAGCTGTTTTTT
TRBJ2-1,few,TRBV12-3/TRBV12-4,TRBD2,CASTSQGTRVYEQFF,TGTGCCAGCACCTCCCAGGGGACTAGAGTCTATGAGCAGTTCTTC
TRBJ2-1,NA,TRBV6-6,NA,CASSYSIDEQFF,TGTGCCAGCAGTTACTCGATAGATGAGCAGTTCTTC
TRBJ1-4,few,TRBV6-2/TRBV6-3,NA,CASSYEMGRLNEKLFF,TGTGCCAGCAGTTACGAGATGGGACGGCTTAATGAAAAACTGTTTTTT
TRBJ2-7,NA,TRBV7-2,TRBD1,CASSPTGTATSYEQYF,TGTGCCAGCAGCCCTACCGGGACAGCTACCTCCTACGAGCAGTACTTC